This is a list of T cell receptor beta chains from one sample in a study of T cell clonotyping in hematopoietic cell transplantation. Method: immunoSEQ multiplex PCR; TCRdb's copy keeps in-frame clones and lacks some. Of 65,000 to 80,000 clones listed, around 96% were seen once; the top ten hold under 2%. This material consisted of peripheral blood mononuclear cells, taken before stem cell transplant. The receptors were gathered from a woman between 45 and 60 years old with acute myeloid leukemia. Some clones in this sample may be carry-over from other donors' samples. The CDR3 runs from the conserved cysteine through the conserved F or W. The order of the fields is CDR3 protein, CDR3 DNA, clone size, CDR3 length, J gene, D gene, V gene. D genes are given only for firm matches. Some rows mark clone size as missing; the rest say once, few, many or name a class of expanded clone.

CASSMDLGTEAFF | TGTGCCAGCAGCATGGACCTGGGTACTGAAGCTTTCTTT | - | 13 | TRBJ1-1 | - | TRBV7-2
CASSSRRGAEKLFF | TGTGCCAGCAGCTCCCGACGGGGCGCTGAAAAACTGTTTTTT | - | 14 | TRBJ1-4 | - | TRBV13
CASSYNGGVADTQYF | TGTGCCAGCAGTTATAATGGAGGGGTGGCAGATACGCAGTATTTT | - | 15 | TRBJ2-3 | - | TRBV6-5
CSARQENIQYF | TGCAGTGCGCGACAGGAAAACATTCAGTACTTC | once | 11 | TRBJ2-4 | - | TRBV20-1
CASRTSGSLRTDTQYF | TGTGCCAGTAGAACCTCCGGGAGTCTCCGCACAGATACGCAGTATTTT | - | 16 | TRBJ2-3 | - | TRBV19
CTSSESAPYRGGGTDTQYF | TGCACCAGCAGCGAGTCAGCACCATACCGGGGGGGAGGCACAGATACGCAGTATTTT | - | 19 | TRBJ2-3 | - | TRBV1
CASSQASGGLYNEQFF | TGTGCCAGCAGCCAAGCTAGCGGGGGGCTCTACAATGAGCAGTTCTTC | once | 16 | TRBJ2-1 | TRBD2 | TRBV4-2
CASSERGTGGSYEQYF | TGCGCCAGCAGTGAGCGGGGGACAGGGGGTTCCTACGAGCAGTACTTC | - | 16 | TRBJ2-7 | TRBD1 | TRBV10-2
CSVVPRSSVGYTF | TGCAGCGTTGTCCCCCGGTCTAGCGTTGGCTACACCTTC | once | 13 | TRBJ1-2 | - | TRBV29-1
CASSLVASGGYEQYF | TGTGCCAGCAGCTTGGTGGCTAGCGGGGGCTACGAGCAGTACTTC | - | 15 | TRBJ2-7 | TRBD2 | TRBV7-9
CASSSAARGEQYF | TGTGCCAGCAGCTCAGCTGCCCGGGGGGAGCAGTACTTC | - | 13 | TRBJ2-7 | - | TRBV5-6
CASSIVAASGSYNEQFF | TGTGCCAGTAGTATAGTGGCGGCTAGCGGTTCCTACAATGAGCAGTTCTTC | - | 17 | TRBJ2-1 | TRBD2 | TRBV19
CASSRISGANVLTF | TGTGCCAGCAGCAGGATCTCTGGGGCCAACGTCCTGACTTTC | - | 14 | TRBJ2-6 | - | TRBV9
CASSPPTGGTGELFF | TGTGCCAGCAGCCCTCCGACAGGGGGCACCGGGGAGCTGTTTTTT | - | 15 | TRBJ2-2 | TRBD1 | TRBV7-8
CASLRQGARGETQYF | TGTGCCAGCCTACGACAGGGGGCGAGGGGGGAGACCCAGTACTTC | - | 15 | TRBJ2-5 | TRBD1 | TRBV2
CASSYGGAQYF | TGTGCCAGCAGTTACGGAGGGGCCCAGTACTTC | - | 11 | TRBJ2-5 | - | TRBV6-5
CASSQDPDLPGNTIYF | TGTGCCAGCAGCCAAGATCCAGATCTACCTGGAAACACCATATATTTT | - | 16 | TRBJ1-3 | - | TRBV14
CASSYRDRAMETQYF | TGTGCCAGCAGTTATAGGGACAGGGCGATGGAGACCCAGTACTTC | - | 15 | TRBJ2-5 | TRBD1 | TRBV6-6
CASSPYRGWEQYF | TGTGCCAGCAGTCCATACAGGGGTTGGGAGCAGTACTTC | - | 13 | TRBJ2-5 | TRBD1 | TRBV6-1
CASSQGLYQPQHF | TGTGCCAGCAGCCAAGGGTTATATCAGCCCCAGCATTTT | - | 13 | TRBJ1-5 | - | TRBV14
CASSRVHQPQHF | TGCGCCAGCAGCCGTGTTCATCAGCCCCAGCATTTT | - | 12 | TRBJ1-5 | - | TRBV4-1
CASTFSGTFTDTQYF | TGTGCCAGCACCTTCAGCGGGACCTTCACAGATACGCAGTATTTT | - | 15 | TRBJ2-3 | TRBD2 | TRBV28
CASSLGLTYEQYF | TGCGCCAGCAGCTTGGGACTGACCTACGAGCAGTACTTC | - | 13 | TRBJ2-7 | - | TRBV5-1
CASSQEVGRGRGGYTF | TGCGCCAGCAGCCAAGAGGTCGGGCGAGGACGCGGTGGCTACACCTTC | few | 16 | TRBJ1-2 | - | TRBV4-1
CASSLGETQYF | TGTGCCAGCAGTTTGGGCGAGACCCAGTACTTC | - | 11 | TRBJ2-5 | - | TRBV28
CASSGNRARLDTEAFF | TGCGCCAGCAGCGGAAACAGGGCCCGATTGGACACTGAAGCTTTCTTT | - | 16 | TRBJ1-1 | - | TRBV10-2
CASSWDRQGEEETQYF | TGCGCCAGCAGCTGGGACAGACAGGGAGAGGAAGAGACCCAGTACTTC | - | 16 | TRBJ2-5 | TRBD1 | TRBV5-1
CASNTEGGRGEQYF | TGCGCCAGCAACACGGAAGGGGGCAGGGGGGAGCAGTACTTC | - | 14 | TRBJ2-7 | TRBD1 | TRBV5-1
CASRARSTYEQYF | TGTGCCAGTAGAGCCAGAAGTACCTACGAGCAGTACTTC | - | 13 | TRBJ2-7 | - | TRBV19
CASSWGQGIAAGNTIYF | TGTGCCAGCAGCTGGGGACAGGGAATCGCAGCTGGAAACACCATATATTTT | - | 17 | TRBJ1-3 | TRBD1 | TRBV5-6
CASSVGPDPYEQYF | TGTGCCAGCAGCGTTGGACCGGACCCCTACGAGCAGTACTTC | - | 14 | TRBJ2-7 | - | TRBV9
CASSLARGGATRLNTEAFF | TGTGCCAGCAGCTTAGCGCGTGGAGGGGCCACGCGCCTGAACACTGAAGCTTTCTTT | once | 19 | TRBJ1-1 | - | TRBV7-8
CASSQWQPKTSYGYTF | TGCGCCAGCAGCCAATGGCAACCTAAGACAAGCTATGGCTACACCTTC | - | 16 | TRBJ1-2 | - | TRBV4-1
CAWSPISSYNEQFF | TGTGCCTGGAGTCCCATCAGCTCCTACAATGAGCAGTTCTTC | - | 14 | TRBJ2-1 | - | TRBV30
CASSVGGGLADTQYF | TGTGCCAGCAGCGTAGGGGGGGGGCTGGCAGATACGCAGTATTTT | - | 15 | TRBJ2-3 | - | TRBV9
CASSRTGGYEQFF | TGTGCCAGCTCCCGGACAGGTGGTTATGAGCAGTTCTTC | - | 13 | TRBJ2-1 | TRBD1 | TRBV6-5
CASSLGVGNMEDTEAFF | TGTGCCAGCAGCTTAGGGGTGGGAAATATGGAGGACACTGAAGCTTTCTTT | - | 17 | TRBJ1-1 | - | TRBV7-8
CASSSGGEVNIQYF | TGTGCCAGCAGTTCCGGCGGGGAAGTAAACATTCAGTACTTC | - | 14 | TRBJ2-4 | - | TRBV28
CASSMGTSGSGSQYF | TGCGCCAGCAGCATGGGGACTAGCGGGAGTGGTAGCCAGTACTTC | - | 15 | TRBJ2-5 | TRBD2 | TRBV4-1
CASSLLLGQAMNTEAFF | TGTGCCAGCAGCTTATTACTAGGACAGGCCATGAACACTGAAGCTTTCTTT | - | 17 | TRBJ1-1 | TRBD1 | TRBV7-3
CASSFGDVTEAFF | TGTGCCAGCAGCTTCGGGGACGTCACTGAAGCTTTCTTT | - | 13 | TRBJ1-1 | - | TRBV7-2
CASSQEGLGSRNTIYF | TGCGCCAGCAGCCAAGAAGGGTTAGGATCTCGAAACACCATATATTTT | - | 16 | TRBJ1-3 | - | TRBV4-1
CASNRDLSGNTIYF | TGTGCCTCAAACAGGGACCTCTCTGGAAACACCATATATTTT | - | 14 | TRBJ1-3 | - | TRBV6-1
CASSLSRTGLNSPLHF | TGTGCCAGCAGTTTATCCCGGACAGGTCTAAATTCACCCCTCCACTTT | - | 16 | TRBJ1-6 | TRBD1 | TRBV27
CASSTSSGSSYEQYF | TGTGCCAGTAGTACATCTAGCGGGAGCTCCTACGAGCAGTACTTC | - | 15 | TRBJ2-7 | TRBD2 | TRBV19
CASSDPRTDEAFF | TGTGCCAGCAGTGACCCAAGGACGGATGAAGCTTTCTTT | - | 13 | TRBJ1-1 | - | TRBV6-4
CASSYRVAGELFF | TGTGCCAGCAGTTACAGGGTAGCGGGGGAGCTGTTTTTT | - | 13 | TRBJ2-2 | - | TRBV6-5
CASSEKGAGKNIQYF | TGTGCCAGCAGTGAGAAGGGGGCGGGCAAAAACATTCAGTACTTC | - | 15 | TRBJ2-4 | TRBD1 | TRBV2
CASSQILSPVIDPNFYGYTF | TGTGCCAGCAGCCAGATCCTCAGCCCAGTAATCGACCCAAATTTCTATGGCTACACCTTC | - | 20 | TRBJ1-2 | - | TRBV4-2
CAWGNDRGLTDTQYF | TGTGCCTGGGGAAACGACAGGGGGCTCACAGATACGCAGTATTTT | - | 15 | TRBJ2-3 | TRBD1 | TRBV30
CAWSPQPSYNSPLHF | TGTGCCTGGAGCCCCCAGCCCTCCTATAATTCACCCCTCCACTTT | - | 15 | TRBJ1-6 | - | TRBV30
CASSSMRAGYNQPQHF | TGTGCCAGCAGCTCCATGAGGGCAGGATACAATCAGCCCCAGCATTTT | - | 16 | TRBJ1-5 | - | TRBV7-2
CARTGTSGYNEQFF | TGTGCCAGAACAGGGACTAGCGGTTACAATGAGCAGTTCTTC | - | 14 | TRBJ2-1 | TRBD2 | TRBV2
CSVAGQGATNEKLFF | TGCAGCGTTGCGGGACAGGGTGCCACTAATGAAAAACTGTTTTTT | - | 15 | TRBJ1-4 | TRBD1 | TRBV29-1
CAWSVQQAWELFF | TGTGCCTGGAGCGTTCAACAGGCTTGGGAGCTGTTTTTT | - | 13 | TRBJ2-2 | - | TRBV30
CASSPFFEQFF | TGTGCCAGCAGCCCATTCTTTGAGCAGTTCTTC | - | 11 | TRBJ2-1 | - | TRBV11-2
CASRNTGLSNQPQHF | TGTGCCAGCAGAAATACAGGGCTTAGCAATCAGCCCCAGCATTTT | - | 15 | TRBJ1-5 | - | TRBV6-1